This T cell receptor (beta chain) came from a study of blood T cell repertoires in COVID-19. This clone was recorded only once. The V gene's germline CDR1 is SGDLS and CDR2 YYNGEE. V lost 3 bases and J 1 base, leaving 13 bases between the germline ends. This CDR3 region has 15 residues. In the original analysis: Amplification with reference gene primers provided the estimates of nucleated cell counts. Repertoires were generated with immunoSEQ multiplex PCR, while TCRdb's copy carries only in-frame clones and drops some. D and trimming were read from the DNA, whereas the V and J calls and clone size are those reported in that table. The profile shows about 200,000 clones, approximately 85% of them singletons.

The sequencing input was peripheral blood. This TCR was recovered from an older woman with COVID-19, enrolled during active disease. The V gene is TRBV9, the J gene TRBJ2-5; tentative D call: TRBD2 (6 bases). The CDR3 spells CASSAFRDSQETQYF. As DNA, the CDR3 is TGTGCCAGCAGCGCATTTAGGGACTCCCAAGAGACCCAGTACTTC.